These 32 T cell receptor beta chains were all obtained from the same sample, sequenced in a study of T cell changes during pregnancy in multiple sclerosis. The method was immunoSEQ multiplex PCR; TCRdb's version includes in-frame clones alone and lacks a portion of them. The data contain roughly 70,000 clones, 85% to 95% of them singletons. This sample comprised peripheral blood, obtained in the third trimester of pregnancy. Every receptor here comes from a female donor in good health, enrolled as a control in a pregnancy study.

The rearrangement links TRBV28 to TRBJ2-2; possible D gene TRBD2, 7 bases. The CDR3 loop spans 13 amino acids. V was trimmed by 8 bases and J by 5 bases, leaving 12 bases between them. Germline CDR1 MDHEN, CDR2 SYDVKM. The CDR3 reads CASGGALTGELFF. CDR3 nucleotide sequence: TGTGCCAGCGGGGGGGCCCTTACCGGGGAGCTGTTTTTT. Full variable domain (outside the CDR3, taken from reference TRBV28 and TRBJ2-2): DVKVTQSSRYLVKRTGEKVFLECVQDMDHENMFWYRQDPGLGLRLIYFSYDVKMKEKGDIPEGYSVSREKKERFSLILESASTNQTSMYLCASGGALTGELFFGEGSRLTVL.

V usage is TRBV11-2 and J usage is TRBJ1-2, with 8 positions matching TRBD1. V was pared by 3 bases and J by 6 bases, with 0 bases of the junction left unmatched. The CDR3 runs to 12 residues. Germline values: CDR1 SGHAT, CDR2 FQNNGV. CDR3 residues: CASSLDRDGYTF. CDR3 in DNA: TGTGCCAGCAGCTTGGACAGGGATGGCTACACCTTC.

CDR3 nucleotide sequence: TGTGCCAGCAACGTGGCAGTAAATTCACCCCTCCACTTT. Its translation: CASNVAVNSPLHF. The J gene is TRBJ1-6, the V gene TRBV6-1; D not certain. Germline-derived CDR1 and CDR2 are MNHNS and SASEGT. The CDR3 is 13 amino acids. V dropped 7 bases and J dropped 7 bases, with 11 bases sitting between them.

The chain joins TRBV19 to TRBJ1-1; a possible D gene is TRBD1 (6 bases). The germline V and J ends were trimmed by 5 bases and 5 bases, with 15 bases remaining between them. The CDR3 is 14 residues long. CDR1 and CDR2 (germline): LNHDA, SQIVND (reference sequence). The chain's CDR3 is CASSFLTGNTEAFF. In DNA, the CDR3 is TGTGCCAGTAGTTTTCTAACAGGGAATACTGAAGCTTTCTTT. The whole variable domain, remainder taken from reference TRBV19 and TRBJ1-1, is DGGITQSPKYLFRKEGQNVTLSCEQNLNHDAMYWYRQDPGQGLRLIYYSQIVNDFQKGDIAEGYSVSREKKESFPLTVTSAQKNPTAFYLCASSFLTGNTEAFFGQGTRLTVV.

This chain joins TRBV11-3 and TRBJ1-1; D is undetermined. CDR1 is SGHNT, CDR2 YENEEA, per germline. V lost 1 base, J lost 0 bases, and 3 bases lay in between. The CDR3 is made up of 13 amino acids. This CDR3 reads CASSLVMNTEAFF. The CDR3 DNA follows: TGTGCCAGCAGCTTAGTTATGAACACTGAAGCTTTCTTT.

J is TRBJ2-1 and V is TRBV7-8, with TRBD1 identical over 8 bases. The V and J ends lost 7 bases and 7 bases, in that order; junction bases with no gene match: 9. This CDR3 contains 14 residues. Germline V gene lookup returns CDR1 SGHVS and CDR2 FQNEAQ. Written as DNA, the CDR3 is TGTGCCAGCATTAGGAGGACAGGGTTTAATGAGCAGTTCTTC. Amino acid sequence: CASIRRTGFNEQFF.

The rearrangement joins TRBV11-2 to TRBJ2-5; TRBD2 matches at 11 bases. This CDR3 region has 19 residues. J lost 1 base, V lost 0 bases, and 10 bases had no gene match. Germline V gene data show CDR1 as SGHAT and CDR2 as FQNNGV. The CDR3 DNA reads as TGTGCCAGCAGCTTAGAGGTCACTAGCGGGAGAGAACCCCAAGAGACCCAGTACTTC. It encodes CASSLEVTSGREPQETQYF. The variable domain in full, with the rest retrieved from reference TRBV11-2 and TRBJ2-5, is EAGVAQSPRYKIIEKRQSVAFWCNPISGHATLYWYQQILGQGPKLLIQFQNNGVVDDSQLPKDRFSAERLKGVDSTLKIQPAKLEDSAVYLCASSLEVTSGREPQETQYFGPGTRLLVL.

This chain joins TRBV19 and TRBJ2-5; tentative D call: TRBD2 (6 bases). CDR3 length: 12 amino acids. Per germline, CDR1 LNHDA and CDR2 SQIVND (reference sequence). V lost 5 bases and J lost 4, with 8 bases in between. The CDR3 sequence: CASSGEAETQYF. CDR3 DNA: TGTGCCAGTAGTGGGGAGGCAGAGACCCAGTACTTC.

The chain joins TRBV5-4 to TRBJ2-7; TRBD2 matches 12 bases. Germline CDR1 reads SGHNT; CDR2 reads YYREEE (reference sequence). V shed 5 bases, J shed 5 bases, and the junction held 11 bases outside the gene matches. This CDR3 region has 16 residues. This CDR3 reads CASSFLAGGLRDEQYF. The CDR3, as DNA: TGTGCCAGCAGTTTTCTAGCGGGAGGGCTCAGGGACGAGCAGTACTTC.

This clone was seen a single time. The chain joins TRBV19 to TRBJ1-5; TRBD1 matches 8 bases. This CDR3 spans 18 amino acids. CDR1 and CDR2 (germline): LNHDA, SQIVND (reference sequence). V shed 1 base, J shed 0 bases, and the junction held 8 bases outside the gene matches. The CDR3 DNA is TGTGCCAGTAGTATAGGTGGCAGGGGGCGAAATAGCAATCAGCCCCAGCATTTT. The encoded protein is CASSIGGRGRNSNQPQHF.

The V gene is TRBV28, the J gene TRBJ2-3, with TRBD2 matching 10 bases. The CDR3 is 16 amino acids. The V and J ends lost 5 bases and 4 bases, in that order; junction bases with no gene match: 9. Germline V lookup: CDR1 MDHEN, CDR2 SYDVKM. In DNA, the CDR3 is TGTGCCAGCAGTCCTCTAAGCGGGGGGGAGGCAGATACGCAGTATTTT. This gives the protein CASSPLSGGEADTQYF.

The chain joins TRBV14 to TRBJ1-1; no reliable D call. The CDR3 is made up of 13 amino acids. Germline CDR1 reads SGHDN; CDR2 reads FVKESK. V was trimmed by 4 bases and J by 0 bases, leaving 6 bases between them. CDR3 sequence reads: CASSRLLNTEAFF. The CDR3 region has the DNA TGTGCCAGCAGCCGACTACTGAACACTGAAGCTTTCTTT.

The chain joins TRBV5-5 to TRBJ2-2; TRBD2 matches at 9 bases. CDR1 and CDR2 (germline): SGHKS, YYEKEE (reference sequence). The CDR3 contains 16 residues. V lost 0 bases, J lost 4 bases, and 4 bases stayed unmatched. CDR3 protein: CASSLVAGGFTGELFF. Here the CDR3 DNA reads TGTGCCAGCAGCTTGGTTGCGGGGGGGTTCACCGGGGAGCTGTTTTTT.

The chain joins TRBV29-1 to TRBJ2-2; D is unresolved. From germline, CDR1 is SQVTM and CDR2 ANQGSEA. CDR3 length: 12 residues. Trimming took 4 bases from V and 1 from J, leaving 4 bases between them. For the CDR3, the DNA is TGCAGCGTTGTTCAGAACACCGGGGAGCTGTTTTTT. Translation: CSVVQNTGELFF.

This chain uses TRBV27 with TRBJ2-7; 7 bases are a match to TRBD1. The CDR3 is made up of 16 amino acids. V shed 5 bases and J 3 bases; nucleotides not matched to a gene: 13. Germline V gives CDR1 MNHEY, CDR2 SMNVEV (reference sequence). The CDR3 here is CASSVEGAALDYEQYF. The CDR3 DNA reads as TGTGCCAGCAGTGTCGAGGGGGCGGCTCTCGACTACGAGCAGTACTTC.

The V call is TRBV30, the J call TRBJ1-3; 8 bases are a match to TRBD1. From germline, CDR1 is GTSNPN and CDR2 SVGIG (reference sequence). The CDR3 totals 14 residues. J lost 0 bases, V lost 2 bases, and 0 bases had no gene match. CDR3 bases: TGTGCCTGGAGTCAGGGGGCCTCTGGAAACACCATATATTTT. Translating gives CAWSQGASGNTIYF.

The V and J genes are TRBV15 and TRBJ2-1; perhaps TRBD1 as D (6 bases). V was cut by 1 base and J by 14 bases, with 15 bases left in between. The CDR3 covers 13 residues. The germline V gene encodes CDR1 LNHNV and CDR2 YYDKDF (reference sequence). The CDR3 DNA follows: TGTGCCACCAGCAGAGCGACCCGGGACACGGAGTTCTTC. Translating gives CATSRATRDTEFF.

This clone was counted only a few times. The CDR3 bases are TGTGCCAGCAGCGGGACATCCGAAGCTTTCTTT. This translates into CASSGTSEAFF. This rearrangement joins TRBV7-9 to TRBJ1-1; tentative D call: TRBD1 (6 bases). The germline V gene has CDR1 SEHNR and CDR2 FQNEAQ (reference sequence). This CDR3 comprises 11 residues. Trimming took off 5 bases at V and 8 bases at J, with 9 bases between the two ends.

The chain links TRBV18 to TRBJ2-3; TRBD2 matches 7 bases. The CDR3 has 15 residues. Germline V CDR1 and CDR2: KGHSH, LQKENI. After removal of 2 bases from V and 1 base from J, the junction contained 3 bases not matched to a gene. Written as DNA, the CDR3 is TGTGCCAGCTCACCATGGGGAGGGGGCACAGATACGCAGTATTTT. It is translated as CASSPWGGGTDTQYF. The full variable domain, its missing parts supplied by reference TRBV18 and TRBJ2-3, is NAGVMQNPRHLVRRRGQEARLRCSPMKGHSHVYWYRQLPEEGLKFMVYLQKENIIDESGMPKERFSAEFPKEGPSILRIQQVVRGDSAAYFCASSPWGGGTDTQYFGPGTRLTVL.

This chain connects TRBV29-1 to TRBJ2-7, with D perhaps matching TRBD2 (6 bases). CDR3 length equals 13 residues. CDR1 is SQVTM and CDR2 is ANQGSEA in the germline V gene. Trimming cost V 0 bases and J 5 bases, with 11 bases left between them. The CDR3 coding sequence is TGCAGCGTTGAAGATACGGCGGGGAACGAGCAGTACTTC. Translation gives CSVEDTAGNEQYF.

The chain uses TRBV10-2 and TRBJ1-2; 7 positions agree with TRBD1. The CDR3 runs 15 residues. Trimming at V came to 3 bases and at J to 5 bases, leaving 9 bases not matched to a gene. CDR1 and CDR2 from the germline V gene are WSHSY and SAAADI. CDR3 protein: CASSDVTGLEYGYTF. CDR3 coding DNA: TGCGCCAGCAGTGATGTGACAGGGCTTGAGTATGGCTACACCTTC.

This clone was seen once. The chain is built from TRBV7-7 and TRBJ2-5; D remains unclear. The germline V gene encodes CDR1 SSHAT and CDR2 FNYEAQ (reference sequence). Trimming cost V 1 base and J 5 bases, with 8 bases left between them. CDR3 size: 13 residues. CDR3: CASSLGWSETQYF. CDR3 sequence (DNA): TGTGCCAGCAGCTTAGGGTGGAGTGAGACCCAGTACTTC.

The chain's CDR3 is CASSYLPGGQDKGDTQYF. The CDR3 coding sequence is TGTGCCAGCAGCTACCTACCTGGGGGACAGGACAAGGGGGATACGCAGTATTTT. The chain couples TRBV7-2 to TRBJ2-3; 8 bases align to TRBD1. The germline V gene encodes CDR1 SGHTA and CDR2 FQGNSA. Unmatched junction bases numbered 18, after V lost 4 bases and J lost 6 bases. This CDR3 is built from 18 residues.

This chain uses TRBV7-6 with TRBJ2-7; the match to TRBD1 covers 9 bases. The CDR3 is 16 residues long. The ends lost 1 base at V and 6 bases at J; junction bases unmatched: 10. Germline assignment: CDR1 SGHVS and CDR2 FNYEAQ. CDR3 sequence reads: CASSLGASGQGSEQYF. The CDR3 nucleotides read TGTGCCAGCAGCTTAGGGGCATCGGGACAGGGTTCCGAGCAGTACTTC.

This chain joins TRBV6-4 and TRBJ2-6, with D perhaps matching TRBD2 (5 bases). Germline lookup yields CDR1 MRHNA and CDR2 SNTAGT. Trimming shortened V by 3 bases and J by 4 bases, and 10 bases separated the two germline ends. The CDR3 is 15 amino acids. The CDR3: CASSEKGSGANVLTF. CDR3 in DNA: TGTGCCAGCAGTGAGAAAGGGAGCGGGGCCAACGTCCTGACTTTC.

A single count supports this clone. The V and J genes are TRBV4-2 and TRBJ1-2, with TRBD1 identical over 12 bases. V shed 3 bases, J shed 6 bases, and the junction held 8 bases outside the gene matches. This CDR3 contains 16 residues. Germline assignment: CDR1 LGHNA and CDR2 YNFKEQ. CDR3 in amino acids: CASSQASGQGANGYTF. The CDR3 DNA reads as TGTGCCAGCAGCCAGGCCTCGGGACAGGGGGCGAATGGCTACACCTTC.

There are a few counts of this clone. The chain couples TRBV5-6 to TRBJ2-7; TRBD2 might be the D (6 bases). V was pared by 4 bases and J by 3 bases, with 14 bases between. There are 14 residues in the CDR3. Germline V gives CDR1 SGHDT, CDR2 YYEEEE. The CDR3: CASSQTLAHYEQYF. The CDR3 coding sequence is TGTGCCAGCAGCCAGACTCTAGCGCACTACGAGCAGTACTTC.

The J gene is TRBJ1-5, the V gene TRBV7-3; TRBD1 might be the D (5 bases). The CDR3 is made up of 15 amino acids. Germline V gives CDR1 SGHTA, CDR2 FQGTGA. The V gene lost 4 bases and the J gene lost 0 bases, with 10 bases spanning the gap. The CDR3 nucleotides are TGTGCCAGCAGCTCCCAGGGTGGTAGCAATCAGCCCCAGCATTTT. It translates to CASSSQGGSNQPQHF.

The rearrangement joins TRBV19 to TRBJ1-5; D unclear. Germline V gene data show CDR1 as LNHDA and CDR2 as SQIVND (reference sequence). The V gene lost 8 bases and the J gene lost 7 bases, with 3 bases spanning the gap. The CDR3 runs 9 residues. Here the CDR3 reads CASGQPQHF. The CDR3 DNA reads as TGTGCCAGTGGCCAGCCCCAGCATTTT. Full variable domain (missing parts from reference TRBV19 and TRBJ1-5): DGGITQSPKYLFRKEGQNVTLSCEQNLNHDAMYWYRQDPGQGLRLIYYSQIVNDFQKGDIAEGYSVSREKKESFPLTVTSAQKNPTAFYLCASGQPQHFGDGTRLSIL.

The V gene is TRBV19, the J gene TRBJ2-1, with D tentatively TRBD2 (6 bases). This CDR3 has 13 amino acids. The germline V and J ends were trimmed by 6 bases and 7 bases, with 13 bases remaining between them. Germline-derived CDR1 and CDR2 are LNHDA and SQIVND (reference sequence). The CDR3 here is CASRVSGVNEQFF. The CDR3 DNA follows: TGTGCCAGTAGAGTTAGCGGTGTGAATGAGCAGTTCTTC.

The chain recombines TRBV28 with TRBJ2-1; tentatively, D is TRBD1 (5 bases). Between the trimmed V and J ends, which lost 8 bases and 7 bases, there was a span of 15 bases. CDR1 is MDHEN, CDR2 SYDVKM, per germline. This CDR3 comprises 13 residues. The CDR3 bases are TGTGCCAGCCGAAATACAGGAAAAAATGAGCAGTTCTTC. Translating gives CASRNTGKNEQFF.

The V call is TRBV10-2, the J call TRBJ2-3; 11 nucleotides match TRBD2. After removal of 2 bases from V and 4 bases from J, the junction contained 5 bases not matched to a gene. CDR1 and CDR2 from the germline V gene are WSHSY and SAAADI. The CDR3 spans 16 residues. This chain's CDR3 is CASSEGTSGAADTQYF. In DNA form, the CDR3 reads TGCGCCAGCAGTGAGGGGACTAGCGGCGCGGCAGATACGCAGTATTTT.